The clone carrying this TCR beta chain came up many times. This sample is drawn from a study of T-cell memory formation after mild COVID-19. TCRdb recomputed calls from the 5' RACE reads with MiXCR, one row per CDR3 protein. This table has 350,000 to 500,000 distinct CDR3 sequences, 20% appearing once. Sequencing was performed on PBMCs or a T cell subset sorted from them (not recorded which). The sequence was obtained from an adult woman who had mild COVID-19 (a few samples of this study predate the infection). Cell type and time point are not known.

In DNA, the CDR3 is TGTGCCAGCAGATCACGACAGGGTCCATACGAGCAGTACTTC. This gives the protein CASRSRQGPYEQYF. The chain joins TRBV12-3 or TRBV12-4 to TRBJ2-7, with 7 bases matching TRBD1. CDR3 length equals 14 residues. V shed 6 bases, J shed 4 bases, and the junction held 9 bases outside the gene matches.